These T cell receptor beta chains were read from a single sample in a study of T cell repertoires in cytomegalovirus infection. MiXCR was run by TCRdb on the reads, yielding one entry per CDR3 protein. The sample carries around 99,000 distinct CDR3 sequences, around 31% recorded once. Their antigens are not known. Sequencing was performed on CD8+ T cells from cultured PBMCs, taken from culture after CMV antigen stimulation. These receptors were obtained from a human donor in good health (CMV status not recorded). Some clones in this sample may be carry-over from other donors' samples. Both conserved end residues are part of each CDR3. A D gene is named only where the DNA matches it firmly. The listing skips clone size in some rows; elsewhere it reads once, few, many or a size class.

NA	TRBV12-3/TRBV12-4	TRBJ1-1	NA	CASSLIPGTEAFF	TGTGCCAGCAGTTTAATCCCGGGCACTGAAGCTTTCTTT
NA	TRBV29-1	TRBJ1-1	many	CSVEALSYLNTEAFF	TGCAGCGTTGAAGCCCTATCCTACCTGAACACTGAAGCTTTCTTT
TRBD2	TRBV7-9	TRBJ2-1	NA	CASSGSGVYNEQFF	TGTGCCAGCAGCGGTAGCGGGGTGTACAATGAGCAGTTCTTC
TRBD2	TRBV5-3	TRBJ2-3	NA	CASSSGLAGGPGTDTQYF	TGTGCCAGCAGCTCGGGACTAGCGGGGGGGCCAGGCACAGATACGCAGTATTTT
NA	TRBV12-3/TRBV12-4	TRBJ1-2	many	CASTTDMGGYTF	TGTGCCAGTACTACTGACATGGGTGGCTACACCTTC
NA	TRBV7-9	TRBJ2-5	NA	CASRYGSQETQYF	TGTGCCAGCAGATACGGAAGTCAAGAGACCCAGTACTTC
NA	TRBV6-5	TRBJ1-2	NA	CASSYSIQTGGLHGYTF	TGTGCCAGCAGTTACTCCATACAGACAGGTGGACTCCATGGCTACACCTTC
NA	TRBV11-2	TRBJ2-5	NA	CASSLVRAIQETQYF	TGTGCCAGCAGCTTAGTACGGGCGATCCAAGAGACCCAGTACTTC
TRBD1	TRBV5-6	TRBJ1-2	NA	CASSPGQGLYGYTF	TGTGCCAGCAGCCCGGGACAGGGCCTCTATGGCTACACCTTC
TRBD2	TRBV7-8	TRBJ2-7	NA	CASSLEGGGATDEQYF	TGTGCCAGCAGCTTAGAGGGCGGGGGGGCAACGGACGAGCAGTACTTC
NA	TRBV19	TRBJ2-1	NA	CASSNAHGQRAQFF	TGTGCCAGTAGTAACGCTCATGGCCAACGTGCGCAGTTCTTC
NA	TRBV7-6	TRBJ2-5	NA	CASSLAPFETQYF	TGTGCCAGCAGCTTAGCCCCGTTTGAGACCCAGTACTTC
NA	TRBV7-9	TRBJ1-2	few	CASSLDGSSVGYTF	TGTGCCAGCAGCTTAGACGGCTCGTCGGTGGGCTACACCTTC
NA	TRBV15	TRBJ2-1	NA	CATSRDRDFRDEQFF	TGTGCCACCAGCAGAGATCGAGACTTCCGGGATGAGCAGTTCTTC
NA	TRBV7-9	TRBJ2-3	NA	CASSHPGVDTQYF	TGTGCCAGCAGCCATCCAGGGGTGGATACGCAGTATTTT
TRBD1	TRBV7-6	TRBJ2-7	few	CASSFRDRGTYEQYF	TGTGCCAGCAGCTTCCGGGACAGGGGGACCTACGAGCAGTACTTC
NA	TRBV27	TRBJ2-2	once	CASSWGTNTGELFF	TGTGCCAGCAGTTGGGGTACGAACACCGGGGAGCTGTTTTTT
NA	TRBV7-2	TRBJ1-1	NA	CASSLVRQTNTEAFF	TGTGCCAGCAGCTTAGTTCGACAGACGAACACTGAAGCTTTCTTT
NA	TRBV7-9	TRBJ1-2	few	CASSLGDPGLLYGYTF	TGTGCCAGCAGCTTAGGGGATCCGGGACTGCTCTATGGCTACACCTTC
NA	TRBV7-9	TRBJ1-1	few	CASSSLWGEAFF	TGTGCCAGCAGCTCACTCTGGGGTGAAGCTTTCTTT
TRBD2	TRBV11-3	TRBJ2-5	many	CASSPRTSGGALEETQYF	TGTGCCAGCAGCCCCCGGACTAGCGGGGGGGCTCTTGAAGAGACCCAGTACTTC
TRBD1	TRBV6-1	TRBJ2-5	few	CASSASRTGMETQYF	TGTGCCAGCAGTGCGTCAAGGACAGGGATGGAGACCCAGTACTTC
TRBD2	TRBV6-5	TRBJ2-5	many	CASSGLAGETQYF	TGTGCCAGCAGTGGACTAGCGGGTGAGACCCAGTACTTC
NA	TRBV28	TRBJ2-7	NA	CASSFPVGVSYGQYF	TGTGCCAGCAGTTTTCCGGTCGGGGTGTCCTACGGGCAGTACTTC
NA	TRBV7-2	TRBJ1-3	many	CASKRTFGSGNTIYF	TGTGCCAGCAAGAGGACTTTCGGCTCTGGAAACACCATATATTTT
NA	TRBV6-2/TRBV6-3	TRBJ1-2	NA	CASSYRGGGLYGYTF	TGTGCCAGCAGTTACCGTGGGGGAGGATTATATGGCTACACCTTC
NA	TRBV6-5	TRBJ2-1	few	CASSYNRHNEQFF	TGTGCCAGCAGTTACAACCGGCACAATGAGCAGTTCTTC
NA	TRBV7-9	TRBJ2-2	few	CASSPTEGRETGELFF	TGTGCCAGCAGCCCCACCGAGGGAAGGGAAACCGGGGAGCTGTTTTTT